This T cell receptor beta chain was obtained from a study of blood T cells in healthy people across ages. This CDR3 is 11 amino acids long. The germline V and J ends were trimmed by 7 bases and 5 bases, with 11 bases remaining between them. CDR1 is SQVTM and CDR2 is ANQGSEA in the germline V gene. Notes on the study in general: Older age went with lower TCR beta diversity per million T cells, in a roughly linear way. Strong correlation linked observed beta diversity and percent naive T cells.

This clonotype has only a few counts. The antigen remains undetermined. Together with a sample-barcoded 5' primer, a J-beta primer mix was included in a second PCR lasting about 6 to 12 cycles. A minimum of 2.5 million CDR3-containing paired-end reads was obtained for each sample. TCRdb re-called the 5' RACE reads with MiXCR, one entry per CDR3 protein. The sample lists about 1.6 million distinct CDR3 sequences; approximately 32% were seen once. The sequence was collected from a woman aged 25 to 39 in good health. The material sequenced was blood. The chain joins TRBV29-1 to TRBJ1-1, with D possibly matching TRBD1 (6 bases). The CDR3 spells CSARGATEAFF. CDR3 bases: TGCAGCGCTCGGGGGGCTACTGAAGCTTTCTTT.